A selection of T cell receptor beta chains follows, all from one sample in a study of cytomegalovirus exposure and HLA in healthy donors. Profiling relied on immunoSEQ multiplex PCR, and the TCRdb table lists in-frame clones only, not all of them. This sample has 120,000 to 150,000 clones, with 75% to 85% found just once. The specimen was PBMCs. All receptors come from a female donor in good health and CMV-seronegative. The CDR3 runs from the conserved cysteine through the conserved F or W. The D gene is left open where the match is weak. Clone size is given for some rows only: seen once, a few or many times, or a class if the clone is expanded.

V	size	D	J	CDR3	DNA
TRBV11-2	-	TRBD2	TRBJ2-1	CASSLSVGLGHNEQFF	TGTGCCAGCAGCTTATCTGTGGGACTAGGTCACAATGAGCAGTTCTTC
TRBV5-1	-	TRBD2	TRBJ2-3	CASSLGGGSTDTQYF	TGCGCCAGCAGCTTGGGGGGGGGTAGCACAGATACGCAGTATTTT
TRBV5-1	-	-	TRBJ1-2	CASSLGGGEMMSYTF	TGCGCCAGCAGTTTAGGGGGGGGTGAGATGATGTCCTACACCTTC
TRBV19	-	TRBD1	TRBJ1-5	CASSIGQGAGQPQHF	TGTGCCAGTAGTATTGGACAGGGGGCGGGTCAGCCCCAGCATTTT
TRBV28	-	TRBD1	TRBJ1-6	CASSPPSTGVNSPLHF	TGTGCCAGCAGTCCCCCTTCCACAGGGGTAAATTCACCCCTCCACTTT
TRBV30	-	TRBD2	TRBJ2-1	CAWTSGRHEQFF	TGTGCCTGGACTAGCGGGAGGCATGAGCAGTTCTTC
TRBV6-1	-	-	TRBJ2-3	CASTRQSTDTQYF	TGTGCCAGCACTCGCCAGTCGACAGATACGCAGTATTTT
TRBV7-2	-	TRBD1	TRBJ2-7	CASRWTGSSYEQYF	TGTGCCAGCCGATGGACAGGGAGCTCCTACGAGCAGTACTTC
TRBV9	-	-	TRBJ2-1	CASSATSNEQFF	TGTGCCAGCAGCGCGACATCCAATGAGCAGTTCTTC
TRBV28	-	-	TRBJ2-7	CASSAPGEKNEQYF	TGTGCCAGCAGTGCCCCCGGAGAAAAAAACGAGCAGTACTTC
TRBV12-5	-	-	TRBJ1-4	CASDLPGGDEKLFF	TGTGCTAGTGATTTACCCGGGGGGGATGAAAAACTGTTTTTT
TRBV12-5	-	-	TRBJ1-1	CASESWRDPEAFF	TGTGCTAGTGAATCTTGGAGGGACCCTGAAGCTTTCTTT
TRBV15	once	-	TRBJ1-1	CATSHSGGRGRAFF	TGTGCCACCAGCCACTCCGGCGGCAGGGGTCGGGCTTTCTTT
TRBV10-3	-	-	TRBJ1-2	CAIRTGSNYGYTF	TGTGCCATCAGGACAGGTTCTAACTATGGCTACACCTTC
TRBV29-1	few	-	TRBJ1-1	CSVGEARDTEAFF	TGCAGCGTTGGAGAGGCCAGGGACACTGAAGCTTTCTTT
TRBV28	-	TRBD1	TRBJ2-7	CASSSGQSSYEQYF	TGTGCCAGCAGCTCGGGACAGAGCTCCTACGAGCAGTACTTC
TRBV30	-	-	TRBJ1-1	CAWSNTEAFF	TGTGCCTGGTCAAACACTGAAGCTTTCTTT
TRBV11-2	-	-	TRBJ1-1	CASSSTGGFEAFF	TGTGCCAGCAGCTCGACAGGCGGCTTTGAAGCTTTCTTT
TRBV5-1	-	TRBD2	TRBJ2-1	CASSLSVASGSYNEQFF	TGCGCCAGCAGCTTGTCGGTGGCTAGCGGCTCCTACAATGAGCAGTTCTTC
TRBV7-2	-	-	TRBJ1-5	CASSLVSGASNQPQHF	TGTGCCAGCAGCTTAGTCTCAGGGGCCAGCAATCAGCCCCAGCATTTT
TRBV5-1	-	-	TRBJ2-7	CASSLEGRQVQDEQYF	TGCGCCAGCAGCTTGGAGGGGAGACAGGTTCAGGACGAGCAGTACTTC
TRBV7-2	-	-	TRBJ2-1	CASSRDRLGSNEQFF	TGTGCCAGCAGCCGAGACAGGCTGGGGAGCAATGAGCAGTTCTTC
TRBV11-2	-	-	TRBJ2-7	CASSLGTSVQYF	TGTGCCAGCAGCTTAGGAACGAGTGTCCAGTACTTC
TRBV29-1	-	-	TRBJ1-1	CSVEDRVNTEAFF	TGCAGCGTTGAAGATCGGGTGAACACTGAAGCCTTCTTT
TRBV7-7	few	TRBD2	TRBJ2-1	CASSSGGRFNEQFF	TGTGCTAGCAGCTCTGGCGGGAGGTTCAATGAGCAGTTCTTC
TRBV5-6	many	-	TRBJ1-2	CASSLGQVYGYTF	TGTGCCAGCAGCTTGGGACAGGTCTATGGCTACACCTTC
TRBV5-5	-	TRBD1	TRBJ1-5	CASSLGTGNNQPQHF	TGTGCCAGCAGCTTGGGGACAGGGAACAATCAGCCCCAGCATTTT